The 5 T cell receptor beta chains listed next were all sequenced from one sample in a study of cytomegalovirus exposure and HLA in healthy donors. The PCR had 60 Vbeta and 13 Jbeta primers. Sequencing used immunoSEQ multiplex PCR; TCRdb keeps in-frame clones, though not all of them. The data show under 200,000 clones, with 82% seen just once and approximately 1.6% held by the top ten. The specimen was PBMCs. These receptors were collected from a male donor in good health and CMV-seronegative.

CDR3 in amino acids: CASSLVRWTSGIQGEQFF. The CDR3 DNA reads as TGTGCCAGCAGCTTAGTCCGGTGGACTAGCGGGATTCAGGGTGAGCAGTTCTTC. The chain joins TRBV11-3 to TRBJ2-1; 12 nucleotides agree with TRBD2. J was trimmed by 9 bases and V by 1 base; bases with no gene match: 13. Germline V gene data show CDR1 as SGHNT and CDR2 as YENEEA. CDR3 length: 18 amino acids.

V usage is TRBV30 and J usage is TRBJ2-1; D is perhaps TRBD2 (6 bases). Germline-derived CDR1 and CDR2 are GTSNPN and SVGIG (reference sequence). Trimming pared 7 bases from V and 6 bases from J, leaving 16 bases between. The CDR3 totals 13 residues. The chain's CDR3 is CASTTRAANEQFF. For the CDR3, the DNA is TGTGCCTCCACGACTAGAGCCGCCAATGAGCAGTTCTTC.

The genes are TRBV5-5 and TRBJ2-5, with 9 bases identical to TRBD1. V gave up 4 bases and J gave up 5 bases; unmatched junction bases: 6. The germline CDR1 and CDR2 sequences are SGHKS and YYEKEE (reference sequence). The CDR3 length is 14 residues. Here the CDR3 DNA reads TGTGCCAGCAGCCGTACAGGGGGCGCGGAGACCCAGTACTTC. It is translated as CASSRTGGAETQYF. Based on the CDR3 plus reference TRBV5-5 and TRBJ2-5, the full variable domain is DAGVTQSPTHLIKTRGQQVTLRCSPISGHKSVSWYQQVLGQGPQFIFQYYEKEERGRGNFPDRFSARQFPNYSSELNVNALLLGDSALYLCASSRTGGAETQYFGPGTRLLVL.

The V call is TRBV25-1, the J call TRBJ2-7; D may be TRBD1 (5 bases). V lost 5 bases to trimming and J lost 2 bases, with 19 bases between them. The CDR3 runs to 16 residues. The germline CDR1 and CDR2 sequences are MGHDK and SYGVNS. DNA of the CDR3: TGTGCCAGCAGTCCGAGGTGGGGCAGGAATGCCTACGAGCAGTACTTC. Translated: CASSPRWGRNAYEQYF.

The J gene is TRBJ2-7, the V gene TRBV29-1; 11 bases map to TRBD2. V dropped 6 bases and J dropped 3; count of bases not matched to a gene: 7. The germline CDR1 and CDR2 sequences are SQVTM and ANQGSEA. There are 14 residues in the CDR3. CDR3 sequence reads: CSVVSGRALYEQYF. CDR3 sequence (DNA): TGCAGCGTCGTTAGCGGGAGGGCCCTCTACGAGCAGTACTTC.